This TCR beta chain came from a study of cytomegalovirus exposure and HLA in healthy donors. Looking at the study overall: Most genotyped donors, 75% to 85% of 398, had Caucasian-associated genetic ancestry.

Study-level points and caveats: Later analysis demonstrated an association between a missense DCLRE1C variant and TCR beta V- and J-gene trimming. Most subjects had HLA-A and HLA-B alleles reportedly predicted accurately by TCR beta sequences.

This CDR3 contains 17 residues. The junction had 11 bases not matched to a gene; V was cut back by 4 bases and J by 7 bases. Germline assignment: CDR1 MNHEY and CDR2 SMNVEV (reference sequence). With respect to this clone: What it binds is unknown.

13 Jbeta primers and 60 Vbeta primers were used for the PCR. Sequencing used immunoSEQ multiplex PCR; TCRdb keeps in-frame clones, though not all of them. The sample has roughly 170,000 clones, around 80% seen once. Material for sequencing was PBMCs. The chain employs TRBV27 and TRBJ2-1; 12 positions agree with TRBD1. The receptor's source is a man aged 25-45 years in good health and CMV-seropositive. CDR3 region: CASSSTDGDRGLNEQFF. The DNA of the CDR3 is TGTGCCAGCAGTTCAACCGACGGGGACAGGGGGCTAAATGAGCAGTTCTTC.